This TCR beta chain was retrieved from a study of T cells after yellow fever vaccination. The study, taken as a whole, reports: The study re-detected most primary-vaccination clones after the booster (96% CD4, 85% to 90% CD8). Contaminants from the bulk population, in the form of abundant clonotypes, could be found in FACS-sorted repertoires.

A word on this clonotype: Its specificity is not known.

TCRdb analysed the 5' RACE reads with MiXCR anew, one entry per CDR3 protein. The data hold under 100,000 distinct CDR3 sequences, with around 5.5% observed a single time. Germline values: CDR1 DFQATT, CDR2 SNEGSKA (reference sequence). V was shortened by 5 bases and J by 2 bases, with 11 bases between the two germline ends. This CDR3 comprises 13 residues. The sequence derives from a man younger than 35 who received the YFV17D yellow fever vaccine. The sequences come from CD8+ T cells sorted from PBMCs, collected 10 days after the yellow fever booster vaccination. This rearrangement joins TRBV20-1 to TRBJ2-3; possibly TRBD2 for D (5 bases). Written as DNA, the CDR3 is TGCAGTGCTTTAAGCGGAGACACAGATACGCAGTATTTT. Amino acids: CSALSGDTDTQYF.